This note documents a single T cell receptor (beta chain) sequence. Its antigen is as yet unknown. This sample was taken from a study of cytomegalovirus exposure and HLA in healthy donors. Study conclusions and caveats: Using a false discovery rate of 0.05, a later analysis showed that about 16,000 TCR beta sequences were associated with HLA alleles. Trimming of TCR beta V- and J-genes showed a link, identified in a later analysis, to a missense DCLRE1C variant. Among CMV-associated TCR beta chains, most appeared HLA-restricted in a later analysis. Roughly uniform sequencing depth across donors was assumed, possibly incorrectly.

CDR1 and CDR2 (germline): LNHDA, SQIVND (reference sequence). This CDR3 spans 12 amino acids. V was pared by 4 bases and J by 5 bases, with 5 bases between. The PCR had 60 Vbeta and 13 Jbeta primers. Here immunoSEQ multiplex PCR was the method, and the copy in TCRdb shows in-frame clones only, minus some. The repertoire holds 150,000 to 200,000 clones, with roughly four fifths as singletons. The V call is TRBV19, the J call TRBJ1-4; no firm D call. Material: PBMCs. This TCR came from a woman aged 40 to 55 in good health and CMV-seronegative. CDR3 protein: CASSTENEKLFF. CDR3 in DNA: TGTGCCAGTAGTACCGAGAATGAAAAACTGTTTTTT. The full variable domain, its missing parts supplied by reference TRBV19 and TRBJ1-4, is DGGITQSPKYLFRKEGQNVTLSCEQNLNHDAMYWYRQDPGQGLRLIYYSQIVNDFQKGDIAEGYSVSREKKESFPLTVTSAQKNPTAFYLCASSTENEKLFFGSGTQLSVL.